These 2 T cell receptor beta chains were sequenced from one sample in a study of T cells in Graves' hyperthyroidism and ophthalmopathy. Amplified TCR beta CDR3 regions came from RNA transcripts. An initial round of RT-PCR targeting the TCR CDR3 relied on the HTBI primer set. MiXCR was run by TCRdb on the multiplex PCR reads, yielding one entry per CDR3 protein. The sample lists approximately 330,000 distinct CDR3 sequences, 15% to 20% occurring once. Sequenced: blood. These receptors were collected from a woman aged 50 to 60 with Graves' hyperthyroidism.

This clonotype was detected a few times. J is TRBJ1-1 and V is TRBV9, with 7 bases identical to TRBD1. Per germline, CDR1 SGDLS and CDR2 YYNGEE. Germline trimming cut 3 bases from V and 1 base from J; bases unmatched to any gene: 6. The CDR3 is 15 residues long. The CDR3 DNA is TGTGCCAGCAGCGGGGGGACAGTTGGGAACACTGAAGCTTTCTTT. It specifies CASSGGTVGNTEAFF.

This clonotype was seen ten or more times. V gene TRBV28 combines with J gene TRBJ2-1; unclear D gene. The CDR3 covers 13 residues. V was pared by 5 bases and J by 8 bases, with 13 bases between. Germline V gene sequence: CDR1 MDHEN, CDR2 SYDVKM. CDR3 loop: CASSDSYTDEQFF. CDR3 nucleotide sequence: TGTGCCAGCAGTGACTCGTATACCGATGAGCAGTTCTTC.